A selection of T cell receptor beta chains follows, all from one sample in a study of PD-L1 blockade in urothelial cancer. Profiled with immunoSEQ multiplex PCR; TCRdb holds only in-frame clones, not every one. The repertoire holds under 100,000 clones, with around 91% as singletons. The sequences come from PBMCs, collected around atezolizumab (anti-PD-L1) treatment. The source of these receptors is a man in his 60s with urothelial cancer. Both conserved end residues are part of each CDR3. Fields, in order: clone size, J gene, CDR3 length, D gene, V gene, CDR3 protein, CDR3 DNA. D genes are given only for firm matches. Clone size appears in some rows only: once, few, many, or a class for an expanded clone.

size: once
J: TRBJ2-7
length: 14
D: TRBD1
V: TRBV18
CDR3: CASHPGQDYYEQYF
DNA: TGTGCCAGCCATCCGGGACAGGATTACTACGAGCAGTACTTC

size: .
J: TRBJ1-1
length: 11
D: TRBD1
V: TRBV5-4
CDR3: CASSLRGVAFF
DNA: TGTGCCAGCAGCCTCAGGGGGGTAGCTTTCTTT

size: few
J: TRBJ2-7
length: 14
D: .
V: TRBV7-2
CDR3: CASSPVGTSYEQYF
DNA: TGTGCCAGCAGCCCCGTCGGGACTTCCTACGAGCAGTACTTC

size: once
J: TRBJ1-4
length: 15
D: TRBD1
V: TRBV6-1
CDR3: CASRLPGQGGEKLFF
DNA: TGTGCCAGCAGACTCCCCGGGCAGGGGGGTGAAAAACTGTTTTTT

size: .
J: TRBJ2-7
length: 11
D: .
V: TRBV2
CDR3: CASNSSYEQYF
DNA: TGTGCCAGCAACAGTTCCTACGAGCAGTACTTC

size: .
J: TRBJ2-1
length: 15
D: TRBD1
V: TRBV19
CDR3: CASSIQGEIHNEQFF
DNA: TGTGCCAGTAGTATACAGGGGGAAATCCACAATGAGCAGTTCTTC

size: once
J: TRBJ2-7
length: 15
D: TRBD2
V: TRBV5-1
CDR3: CASSPQGTSPYEQYF
DNA: TGCGCCAGCAGCCCTCAGGGGACTAGTCCCTACGAGCAGTACTTC

size: .
J: TRBJ2-7
length: 15
D: .
V: TRBV4-3
CDR3: CASSQDLGQGYEQYF
DNA: TGCGCCAGCAGCCAAGATCTGGGCCAGGGGTACGAGCAGTACTTC

size: .
J: TRBJ2-7
length: 17
D: TRBD1
V: TRBV15
CDR3: CATSIRDRILRPYEQYF
DNA: TGTGCCACCAGCATCCGGGACAGAATCCTTCGCCCCTACGAGCAGTACTTC

size: .
J: TRBJ2-2
length: 14
D: .
V: TRBV4-1
CDR3: CASSPTGRTGELFF
DNA: TGCGCCAGCAGCCCCACAGGGCGCACCGGGGAGCTGTTTTTT

size: once
J: TRBJ2-7
length: 15
D: TRBD1
V: TRBV5-6
CDR3: CASRSGQGNSYEQYF
DNA: TGTGCCAGCAGGTCGGGACAGGGAAACTCCTACGAGCAGTACTTC

size: .
J: TRBJ2-5
length: 11
D: .
V: TRBV18
CDR3: CASSPGGTQYF
DNA: TGTGCCAGCTCACCTGGCGGGACCCAGTACTTC

size: .
J: TRBJ1-2
length: 14
D: .
V: TRBV7-2
CDR3: CASSPLQGNYGYTF
DNA: TGTGCCAGCAGCCCTTTACAGGGTAACTATGGCTACACCTTC

size: .
J: TRBJ2-2
length: 13
D: TRBD2
V: TRBV19
CDR3: CASSPSGTGELFF
DNA: TGTGCCAGTAGCCCTAGCGGCACCGGGGAGCTGTTTTTT

size: .
J: TRBJ1-3
length: 15
D: TRBD1
V: TRBV28
CDR3: CASTPPGGLGNTIYF
DNA: TGTGCCAGCACCCCCCCAGGGGGGCTTGGAAACACCATATATTTT

size: .
J: TRBJ2-7
length: 15
D: TRBD1
V: TRBV10-1
CDR3: CASSEQQGFSYEQYF
DNA: TGCGCCAGCAGTGAGCAACAGGGGTTTTCCTACGAGCAGTACTTC

size: .
J: TRBJ2-7
length: 15
D: TRBD1
V: TRBV7-8
CDR3: CASSLSTGTAYEQYF
DNA: TGTGCCAGCAGCTTATCTACCGGGACAGCTTACGAGCAGTACTTC

size: .
J: TRBJ1-6
length: 14
D: .
V: TRBV6-5
CDR3: CASRGSSYNSPLHF
DNA: TGTGCCAGCAGAGGGAGCTCCTATAATTCACCCCTCCACTTT

size: once
J: TRBJ1-1
length: 11
D: .
V: TRBV2
CDR3: CASTGYTEAFF
DNA: TGTGCCAGCACGGGGTATACTGAAGCTTTCTTT

size: few
J: TRBJ2-7
length: 13
D: .
V: TRBV27
CDR3: CASSSRSDYEQYF
DNA: TGTGCCAGCAGTTCGCGATCCGACTACGAGCAGTACTTC

size: .
J: TRBJ1-5
length: 12
D: .
V: TRBV12-5
CDR3: CASGLSGQPQHF
DNA: TGTGCTAGTGGTTTATCGGGTCAGCCCCAGCATTTT

size: .
J: TRBJ1-3
length: 15
D: TRBD1
V: TRBV18
CDR3: CASSPGQGDGNTIYF
DNA: TGTGCCAGCTCACCCGGACAGGGGGACGGAAACACCATATATTTT

size: .
J: TRBJ2-5
length: 15
D: TRBD1
V: TRBV6-1
CDR3: CASESGGQGQETQYF
DNA: TGTGCCAGCGAGAGTGGGGGACAGGGTCAAGAGACCCAGTACTTC

size: .
J: TRBJ1-3
length: 15
D: .
V: TRBV4-2
CDR3: CASSQGASSGNTIYF
DNA: TGTGCCAGCAGCCAAGGGGCCAGCTCTGGAAACACCATATATTTT

size: .
J: TRBJ2-1
length: 19
D: TRBD2
V: TRBV27
CDR3: CASSLAGLAGGFSYNEQFF
DNA: TGTGCCAGCAGTTTAGCGGGCCTAGCGGGGGGCTTCTCCTACAATGAGCAGTTCTTC

size: once
J: TRBJ2-3
length: 12
D: .
V: TRBV30
CDR3: CAWSVLRDTQYF
DNA: TGTGCCTGGAGTGTATTGCGAGATACGCAGTATTTT

size: .
J: TRBJ1-2
length: 12
D: .
V: TRBV21-1
CDR3: CASRGTGGGYTF
DNA: TGTGCCAGCAGAGGGACAGGGGGCGGCTACACCTTC

size: once
J: TRBJ1-4
length: 16
D: TRBD1
V: TRBV5-4
CDR3: CASSLVGQGGNEKLFF
DNA: TGTGCCAGCAGCTTGGTGGGACAGGGAGGGAATGAAAAACTGTTTTTT

size: .
J: TRBJ1-2
length: 14
D: TRBD1
V: TRBV27
CDR3: CASSFRDRAAGYTF
DNA: TGTGCCAGCAGTTTCCGGGACAGGGCGGCTGGCTACACCTTC

size: .
J: TRBJ1-1
length: 14
D: .
V: TRBV7-3
CDR3: CASSLGPRYTEAFF
DNA: TGTGCCAGCAGCTTAGGGCCACGTTACACTGAAGCTTTCTTT

size: .
J: TRBJ2-1
length: 14
D: TRBD2
V: TRBV5-1
CDR3: CASSLAGGLASPFF
DNA: TGCGCCAGCAGCTTGGCCGGGGGACTAGCTTCACCGTTCTTC

size: .
J: TRBJ2-5
length: 15
D: TRBD2
V: TRBV4-2
CDR3: CASSQDSGGLGTQYF
DNA: TGTGCCAGCAGCCAAGATAGCGGGGGGTTAGGGACCCAGTACTTC

size: .
J: TRBJ2-2
length: 12
D: .
V: TRBV10-2
CDR3: CASSEASGELFF
DNA: TGCGCCAGCAGTGAAGCCTCCGGGGAGCTGTTTTTT

size: .
J: TRBJ2-5
length: 13
D: .
V: TRBV18
CDR3: CASSGIGVGTQYF
DNA: TGTGCCAGCTCAGGAATCGGGGTGGGGACCCAGTACTTC

size: .
J: TRBJ1-6
length: 13
D: .
V: TRBV30
CDR3: CAWRGGDSSPLHF
DNA: TGTGCCTGGAGGGGGGGTGACTCTTCACCCCTCCACTTT

size: .
J: TRBJ2-3
length: 13
D: .
V: TRBV7-2
CDR3: CASSIKSTDTQYF
DNA: TGTGCCAGCAGCATAAAGAGTACAGATACGCAGTATTTT

size: .
J: TRBJ2-5
length: 16
D: TRBD1
V: TRBV7-2
CDR3: CASSFRQGAGQETQYF
DNA: TGTGCCAGCAGCTTTAGACAGGGGGCAGGACAAGAGACCCAGTACTTC

size: .
J: TRBJ2-3
length: 15
D: .
V: TRBV11-3
CDR3: CASSSGGTSTDTQYF
DNA: TGTGCCAGCAGCTCAGGTGGGACTAGCACAGATACGCAGTATTTT

size: .
J: TRBJ1-4
length: 14
D: TRBD1
V: TRBV7-9
CDR3: CASSHGQEYEKLFF
DNA: TGTGCCAGCAGCCATGGACAGGAATATGAAAAACTGTTTTTT

size: .
J: TRBJ2-5
length: 13
D: TRBD1
V: TRBV9
CDR3: CASSVGTEETQYF
DNA: TGTGCCAGCAGCGTGGGGACAGAAGAGACCCAGTACTTC

size: .
J: TRBJ2-1
length: 16
D: TRBD2
V: TRBV2
CDR3: CASSAAGAGVVNEQFF
DNA: TGTGCCAGCAGTGCCGCGGGTGCGGGAGTCGTCAATGAGCAGTTCTTC

size: once
J: TRBJ1-1
length: 14
D: .
V: TRBV7-2
CDR3: CASSPTALNTEAFF
DNA: TGTGCCAGCAGCCCGACAGCTCTGAACACTGAAGCTTTCTTT

size: .
J: TRBJ2-1
length: 14
D: TRBD2
V: TRBV6-6
CDR3: CASSLSGRDNEQFF
DNA: TGTGCCAGCAGTCTTAGCGGGAGGGATAATGAGCAGTTCTTC

size: .
J: TRBJ2-2
length: 16
D: .
V: TRBV25-1
CDR3: CASSESYRANTGELFF
DNA: TGTGCCAGCAGTGAATCCTACAGAGCGAACACCGGGGAGCTGTTTTTT

size: .
J: TRBJ1-2
length: 15
D: TRBD1
V: TRBV4-2
CDR3: CASNQLSGQNYGYTF
DNA: TGTGCCAGCAACCAATTATCGGGACAGAACTATGGCTACACCTTC

size: .
J: TRBJ2-4
length: 15
D: .
V: TRBV2
CDR3: CASSAGVLAKNIQYF
DNA: TGTGCCAGCAGTGCGGGGGTACTAGCCAAAAACATTCAGTACTTC

size: .
J: TRBJ2-2
length: 14
D: .
V: TRBV19
CDR3: CASSIKQLAGELFF
DNA: TGTGCCAGTAGTATAAAACAGCTCGCCGGGGAGCTGTTTTTT

size: .
J: TRBJ2-7
length: 14
D: .
V: TRBV7-8
CDR3: CASSFGGRVHEQYF
DNA: TGTGCCAGCAGCTTTGGAGGTAGGGTCCACGAGCAGTACTTC